The rows below give T cell receptor beta chains drawn from one sample of a study of T cell changes during pregnancy in multiple sclerosis. Libraries were prepared by immunoSEQ multiplex PCR; TCRdb keeps only in-frame clonotypes and omits some of them. The sample lists tens of thousands of clones, about nine tenths occurring once. The starting material was peripheral blood, obtained in the third trimester of pregnancy. These TCRs come from a female donor in good health, enrolled as a control in a pregnancy study. The CDR3 runs from the conserved cysteine through the conserved F or W. The order of the fields is D gene, V gene, clone size, J gene, CDR3 DNA, CDR3 protein. A D gene is named only where the DNA matches it firmly. Clone size, where shown, is once, few, many, or a class for clones that have expanded.

d_gene: -
v_gene: TRBV6-1
abundance: -
j_gene: TRBJ1-5
CDR3nt: TGTGCCAGCAGTGGCCTCAAATGGGGGGGCTCGGCTAACAATCAGCCCCAGCATTTT
CDR3aa: CASSGLKWGGSANNQPQHF

d_gene: -
v_gene: TRBV5-1
abundance: -
j_gene: TRBJ1-4
CDR3nt: TGCGCCAGCAGCTTGGACAGCCCCTTTAATGAAAAACTGTTTTTT
CDR3aa: CASSLDSPFNEKLFF

d_gene: TRBD1
v_gene: TRBV5-1
abundance: -
j_gene: TRBJ2-1
CDR3nt: TGCGCCAGCAGCGCCGGACAGGGGAGCTCCTACAATGAGCAGTTCTTC
CDR3aa: CASSAGQGSSYNEQFF

d_gene: -
v_gene: TRBV27
abundance: -
j_gene: TRBJ1-4
CDR3nt: TGTGCCAGCAGTCCACATTGGGGCAGTTATGGGACTAATGAAAAACTGTTTTTT
CDR3aa: CASSPHWGSYGTNEKLFF

d_gene: -
v_gene: TRBV11-2
abundance: -
j_gene: TRBJ1-6
CDR3nt: TGTGCCAGCAGCTTAGAGTGGGGGGGGAGATCACCCCTCCACTTT
CDR3aa: CASSLEWGGRSPLHF

d_gene: TRBD1
v_gene: TRBV6-6
abundance: -
j_gene: TRBJ1-2
CDR3nt: TGTGCCAGCAGCCACTCGGAGGGGGCGTATGATGGCTACACCTTC
CDR3aa: CASSHSEGAYDGYTF

d_gene: TRBD2
v_gene: TRBV7-6
abundance: -
j_gene: TRBJ2-3
CDR3nt: TGTGCCAGCAGCTTAGTTCCCGGGAGGGTCACAGATACGCAGTATTTT
CDR3aa: CASSLVPGRVTDTQYF

d_gene: -
v_gene: TRBV5-1
abundance: -
j_gene: TRBJ2-3
CDR3nt: TGCGCCAGCAGCCAGGAGGGGGACAGCGGTACAGATACGCAGTATTTT
CDR3aa: CASSQEGDSGTDTQYF

d_gene: -
v_gene: TRBV9
abundance: -
j_gene: TRBJ2-5
CDR3nt: TGTGCCAGCAGCCTCACAGGGAGAAGTGGGGCCCAGTACTTC
CDR3aa: CASSLTGRSGAQYF

d_gene: -
v_gene: TRBV10-2
abundance: once
j_gene: TRBJ1-1
CDR3nt: TGCGCCAGCAGTGAGTCATTTAGGGGTGGCACTGAAGCTTTCTTT
CDR3aa: CASSESFRGGTEAFF

d_gene: TRBD2
v_gene: TRBV6-1
abundance: -
j_gene: TRBJ2-5
CDR3nt: TGTGCCAGCAGTGAAGGGACTAGCGGGGGCGAGACCCAGTACTTC
CDR3aa: CASSEGTSGGETQYF

d_gene: TRBD1
v_gene: TRBV20-1
abundance: -
j_gene: TRBJ2-3
CDR3nt: TGCAGTGCTAGGGACAGGTTATCGCAGTATTTT
CDR3aa: CSARDRLSQYF

d_gene: TRBD2
v_gene: TRBV4-2
abundance: -
j_gene: TRBJ2-7
CDR3nt: TGTGCCACCCGGGGGGCCTACGAGCAGTACTTC
CDR3aa: CATRGAYEQYF

d_gene: -
v_gene: TRBV27
abundance: -
j_gene: TRBJ2-7
CDR3nt: TGTGCCAGCAGTTTCGACAGCCTCACGACCGAGCAGTACTTC
CDR3aa: CASSFDSLTTEQYF

d_gene: TRBD1
v_gene: TRBV25-1
abundance: -
j_gene: TRBJ1-1
CDR3nt: TGTGCCAGCAGTGAACGGGACAGGGGATGGGACACTGAAGCTTTCTTT
CDR3aa: CASSERDRGWDTEAFF

d_gene: -
v_gene: TRBV7-7
abundance: -
j_gene: TRBJ2-7
CDR3nt: TGTGCTAGCAGCCCCAGTGGGTCCATCGCGGACGAGCAGTACTTC
CDR3aa: CASSPSGSIADEQYF

d_gene: -
v_gene: TRBV7-2
abundance: -
j_gene: TRBJ1-6
CDR3nt: TGTGCCAGCAGCCGGAGGGGTAATTCACCCCTCCACTTT
CDR3aa: CASSRRGNSPLHF

d_gene: TRBD1
v_gene: TRBV5-1
abundance: -
j_gene: TRBJ2-7
CDR3nt: TGCGCCAGCAGCTTGGAGGGGACAGCTACTTACGAGCAGTACTTC
CDR3aa: CASSLEGTATYEQYF

d_gene: TRBD1
v_gene: TRBV5-1
abundance: -
j_gene: TRBJ1-4
CDR3nt: TGCGCCAGCAGCTTGACGGCAGGGGGCGGTTATGAAAAACTGTTTTTT
CDR3aa: CASSLTAGGGYEKLFF

d_gene: -
v_gene: TRBV6-5
abundance: once
j_gene: TRBJ2-7
CDR3nt: TGTGCCAGCAGTCCCCCCAAGGGGCGCGAGCAGTACTTC
CDR3aa: CASSPPKGREQYF

d_gene: -
v_gene: TRBV5-4
abundance: -
j_gene: TRBJ1-1
CDR3nt: TGTGCCAGCAGCTCACGGACAGCCACCCCGAACACTGAAGCTTTCTTT
CDR3aa: CASSSRTATPNTEAFF

d_gene: -
v_gene: TRBV28
abundance: -
j_gene: TRBJ1-4
CDR3nt: TGTGCCAGCAGCCCACAGGGAACGGAAGAAAAACTGTTTTTT
CDR3aa: CASSPQGTEEKLFF